What follows are 8 T cell receptor beta chains derived from one specimen sequenced in a study of shared clonotypes between healthy human individuals. The assay was immunoSEQ multiplex PCR, and TCRdb's table has in-frame clones only and misses some. The sample contains 1.4 million or so clones, around 98.5% of which appear only once. Sequenced input: naive CD4+ T cells sorted from blood. Stated subset: CD45RA+ positively selected. The receptors stem from a man aged 30 to 39 in good health.

This clone was observed a single time. The chain links TRBV28 to TRBJ2-7; the D is unclear. Germline V gene lookup returns CDR1 MDHEN and CDR2 SYDVKM. The CDR3 contains 11 residues. Trimming left V 10 bases short and J 3 bases short, with 10 bases between. CDR3 sequence reads: CATPGVYEQYF. In DNA, the CDR3 is TGTGCCACCCCGGGTGTCTACGAGCAGTACTTC.

The chain links TRBV5-1 to TRBJ2-7, with 9 bases lining up with TRBD1. Per the germline V gene, CDR1 is SGHRS and CDR2 is YFSETQ. V lost 4 bases, J lost 7 bases, and 12 bases stayed unmatched. The CDR3 contains 15 residues. The chain's CDR3 is CASSRTGQGWGEQYF. The CDR3 bases are TGCGCCAGCAGCAGAACGGGACAGGGCTGGGGGGAGCAGTACTTC. The full variable domain, rest sourced from reference TRBV5-1 and TRBJ2-7, is KAGVTQTPRYLIKTRGQQVTLSCSPISGHRSVSWYQQTPGQGLQFLFEYFSETQRNKGNFPGRFSGRQFSNSRSEMNVSTLELGDSALYLCASSRTGQGWGEQYFGPGTRLTVT.

This chain uses TRBV28 with TRBJ2-7; D gene uncertain. Deletions cut 6 bases from V and 2 bases from J, with 11 bases between. Germline CDR1 reads MDHEN; CDR2 reads SYDVKM. The CDR3 consists of 13 residues. The CDR3 here is CASRGQPTYEQYF. CDR3 in DNA: TGTGCCAGCAGGGGCCAGCCAACCTACGAGCAGTACTTC. Supplemented by reference TRBV28 and TRBJ2-7, the full variable domain reads DVKVTQSSRYLVKRTGEKVFLECVQDMDHENMFWYRQDPGLGLRLIYFSYDVKMKEKGDIPEGYSVSREKKERFSLILESASTNQTSMYLCASRGQPTYEQYFGPGTRLTVT.

The chain links TRBV5-1 to TRBJ1-2; D call uncertain. The germline V gene has CDR1 SGHRS and CDR2 YFSETQ. This CDR3 has 13 residues. Trimming shortened V by 1 base and J by 8 bases, and 12 bases separated the two germline ends. The CDR3 here is CASSLMQAAGYTF. The CDR3 nucleotides read TGCGCCAGCAGCTTGATGCAGGCTGCAGGCTACACCTTC.

V usage is TRBV30 and J usage is TRBJ1-1; 8 bases fit TRBD1. Germline lookup yields CDR1 GTSNPN and CDR2 SVGIG (reference sequence). The CDR3 spans 16 residues. The trim removed 3 bases at V and 4 bases at J, leaving 13 bases unmatched. CDR3 DNA: TGTGCCTGGAGCTTGGGGGGCAGGGGGCTTCGCACTGAAGCTTTCTTT. Protein product: CAWSLGGRGLRTEAFF.

This rearrangement joins TRBV14 to TRBJ2-2; D uncertain. This CDR3 region has 14 residues. The germline V and J ends were trimmed by 0 bases and 7 bases, with 9 bases remaining between them. Germline V gives CDR1 SGHDN, CDR2 FVKESK. The CDR3 nucleotides are TGTGCCAGCAGCCAAGACCTGGCGGTCGGGGAGCTGTTTTTT. This gives the protein CASSQDLAVGELFF.

This clone has a single count. One junction end disagrees with the germline gene, perhaps due to a read error. This sequence joins TRBV19 and TRBJ2-1, with 10 bases lining up with TRBD2. Looked up from germline, CDR1 is LNHDA and CDR2 is SQIVND (reference sequence). CDR3 length equals 12 residues. The CDR3 bases are TGCGCGAGCGGGAGGGCGGGGAATGAGCAGTTCTTC. Amino acid sequence: CASGRAGNEQFF.

The rearrangement links TRBV5-4 to TRBJ2-7; 8 positions agree with TRBD2. The CDR3 runs to 14 residues. Germline V gene data show CDR1 as SGHNT and CDR2 as YYREEE (reference sequence). V gave up 4 bases and J gave up 3 bases; unmatched junction bases: 6. As DNA, the CDR3 is TGTGCCAGCAGCCTCACTAGCGGACGCTACGAGCAGTACTTC. Residues: CASSLTSGRYEQYF.